Presented here are 28 T cell receptor beta chains from one specimen sequenced in a study of blood T cells in healthy people across ages. A second PCR, run for about 7 to 11 cycles, used a sample-barcoded 5' primer plus a J-beta primer mix. TCRdb used MiXCR to reprocess the 5' RACE reads, holding one entry per CDR3 protein. The top ten clones hold more than 25% of a sample with some 860,000 distinct CDR3 sequences, roughly three fifths of them seen once. Sequencing input: blood. These receptors came from a man between 35 and 55 years old in good health.

This clonotype was observed a handful of times. The V and J genes are TRBV29-1 and TRBJ1-3; 7 bases are a match to TRBD1. V shed 6 bases and J 2 bases; nucleotides not matched to a gene: 4. The CDR3 is made up of 13 amino acids. CDR1 is SQVTM and CDR2 is ANQGSEA in the germline V gene. The CDR3 spells CSVSGTAGNTIYF. The CDR3 DNA follows: TGCAGCGTGTCCGGGACAGCTGGAAACACCATATATTTT.

V gene TRBV6-8 combines with J gene TRBJ1-5; possible D gene TRBD1, 6 bases. V lost 6 bases and J 0 bases, leaving 9 bases between the germline ends. The germline gives CDR1 MNHGY, CDR2 SAAAGT. There are 14 residues in the CDR3. CDR3 nucleotide sequence: TGTGCCAGCAGGTGGACAGATAGCAATCAGCCCCAGCATTTT. This codes for CASRWTDSNQPQHF.

The chain joins TRBV20-1 to TRBJ1-1; D perhaps matches TRBD1 (6 bases). CDR3 length: 13 residues. Germline assignment: CDR1 DFQATT and CDR2 SNEGSKA (reference sequence). The V end lost 5 bases, the J end lost 4 bases, and 14 bases lay between the germline ends. The CDR3 DNA reads TGCAGTGCTGGCCGGGGGCGAGGCACTGAAGCTTTCTTT. This translates into CSAGRGRGTEAFF.

Only one count was recorded for this clonotype. The chain uses TRBV6-1 and TRBJ2-3, with TRBD1 as a possible D gene (7 bases). The CDR3 contains 17 residues. Germline V gene sequence: CDR1 MNHNS, CDR2 SASEGT. Deletions cut 6 bases from V and 6 bases from J, with 25 bases between. The CDR3 reads CASSPFYITGEEDTQYF. CDR3 DNA: TGTGCCAGCAGCCCTTTCTATATAACAGGGGAGGAGGATACGCAGTATTTT.

This chain connects TRBV5-5 to TRBJ2-7, with 7 bases aligning to TRBD2. The V and J ends lost 6 bases and 7 bases, in that order; junction bases with no gene match: 13. The CDR3 has 14 residues. Per germline, CDR1 SGHKS and CDR2 YYEKEE (reference sequence). The CDR3 DNA sequence: TGTGCCAGCACCCTGACTAGCCGCTACAATGAGCAGTACTTC. It translates to CASTLTSRYNEQYF.

This clonotype has a single count. J is TRBJ2-3 and V is TRBV5-1, with D unclear. The CDR3 is made up of 15 amino acids. From germline, CDR1 is SGHRS and CDR2 YFSETQ. Trimming took off 0 bases at V and 3 bases at J, with 11 bases between the two ends. The CDR3 DNA reads as TGCGCCAGCAGCTTGGTTGCCTCTCGTACAGATACGCAGTATTTT. As protein: CASSLVASRTDTQYF.

Concerning this clonotype itself: The junction departs from germline at one end; a sequencing error may be responsible. The V gene is TRBV7-2, the J gene TRBJ2-1, with 9 bases that match TRBD2. The CDR3 runs 15 residues. From germline, CDR1 is SGHTA and CDR2 FQGNSA. Here the CDR3 reads CASSVAGEGYNEQFF. The CDR3 DNA reads TGTGCCAGCAGCGTAGCGGGAGAGGGGTACAATGAGCAGTTCTTC.

The J gene is TRBJ2-1, the V gene TRBV28; the D gene is possibly TRBD1 (5 bases). V was clipped by 8 bases and J by 0 bases, with 8 bases between them. The CDR3 spans 13 residues. Germline CDR1 MDHEN, CDR2 SYDVKM. The CDR3: CASWGASYNEQFF. Here the CDR3 DNA reads TGTGCCAGCTGGGGCGCCTCCTACAATGAGCAGTTCTTC.

The rearrangement links TRBV24-1 to TRBJ2-4; D call uncertain. The DNA end favors TRBJ2-7, so the J call may be wrong. Germline V lookup: CDR1 KGHDR, CDR2 SFDVKD. The CDR3 is made up of 15 amino acids. This chain's CDR3 is CATSDLRRISYEQYF. As DNA, the CDR3 is TGTGCCACCAGTGACCTGAGGCGGATTTCCTACGAGCAGTACTTC.

This chain links TRBV6-1 with TRBJ2-1, with D unclear. V was shortened by 11 bases and J by 2 bases, with 16 bases between the two germline ends. The CDR3 totals 14 residues. CDR1 and CDR2 from the germline V gene are MNHNS and SASEGT. This CDR3 is CAGAARSPYNEQFF. The CDR3 region has the DNA TGTGCCGGCGCCGCGAGGTCGCCCTACAATGAGCAGTTCTTC.

This chain links TRBV7-3 with TRBJ2-5, with 9 bases fitting TRBD1. Trimming removed 4 bases from V and 3 bases from J; junction bases left unmatched: 6. CDR1 is SGHTA and CDR2 is FQGTGA in the germline V gene. CDR3 length: 15 amino acids. CDR3 nucleotide sequence: TGTGCCAGCAGCTCGTCGACAGGGGGGGAAGAGACCCAGTACTTC. Translated: CASSSSTGGEETQYF.

The rearrangement uses TRBV9 and TRBJ2-3, with D possibly being TRBD1 (5 bases). The V and J ends lost 0 bases and 2 bases respectively, with 10 bases between them. CDR3 length: 15 residues. The V gene's germline CDR1 is SGDLS and CDR2 YYNGEE. CDR3 residues: CASSVGSGPTDTQYF. For the CDR3, the DNA is TGTGCCAGCAGCGTAGGTTCAGGGCCCACAGATACGCAGTATTTT.

This clonotype has a handful of counts. The chain carries TRBV6-6 and TRBJ1-5, with 7 bases identical to TRBD1. The CDR3 has 14 amino acids. Germline lookup yields CDR1 MNHNY and CDR2 SVGAGI (reference sequence). V lost 6 bases to trimming and J lost 4 bases; unmatched junction nucleotides: 6. DNA for the CDR3: TGTGCCAGCAGCCCCGGGACAGAAAATCAGCCCCAGCATTTT. It specifies CASSPGTENQPQHF.

This clonotype was counted only a few times. The chain links TRBV20-1 to TRBJ2-5, with TRBD2 matching 10 bases. The length of the CDR3 is 15 residues. V dropped 0 bases and J dropped 3; count of bases not matched to a gene: 4. CDR1 DFQATT and CDR2 SNEGSKA come from the germline V gene (reference sequence). The CDR3 loop reads CSAREPLAGKETQYF. As DNA, the CDR3 is TGCAGTGCTAGAGAACCACTAGCGGGGAAAGAGACCCAGTACTTC.

V usage is TRBV25-1 and J usage is TRBJ2-7; 7 bases line up with TRBD1. Near its end, the DNA agrees better with TRBJ2-5, so the J call may be wrong. Germline loops: CDR1 MGHDK, CDR2 SYGVNS. The CDR3 runs to 14 residues. The CDR3 sequence: CASSGNRGPRTQYF. In nucleotides, the CDR3 is TGTGCCAGCAGTGGTAACAGGGGCCCCCGGACCCAGTACTTC.

This clonotype occurred once. This rearrangement joins TRBV29-1 to TRBJ1-2; possibly TRBD1 for D (6 bases). Looked up from germline, CDR1 is SQVTM and CDR2 is ANQGSEA. With 3 bases removed from V and 5 bases from J, the gap between germline ends came to 19 bases. This CDR3 is built from 15 residues. CDR3 sequence (DNA): TGCAGCGTTGAGCCCGGGGGGCGCGGGGGGTATGGCTACACCTTC. It specifies CSVEPGGRGGYGYTF.

This chain links TRBV4-1 with TRBJ2-2, with a possible D match to TRBD1 (6 bases). The ends were cut back, 0 bases at V and 4 bases at J, with 12 bases in the middle. Germline V gives CDR1 MGHRA, CDR2 YSYEKL. The CDR3 length is 16 residues. CDR3 amino acids: CASSQDGQMITGELFF. The CDR3 DNA reads as TGCGCCAGCAGCCAAGATGGACAGATGATCACCGGGGAGCTGTTTTTT.

This clonotype was seen only a few times. The chain combines TRBV2 with TRBJ1-6; D remains ambiguous. This CDR3 spans 15 amino acids. Germline loops: CDR1 SNHLY, CDR2 FYNNEI. V lost 4 bases to trimming and J lost 0 bases, with 7 bases between them. CDR3 in DNA: TGTGCCAGCAGTGTTGGGAGCTCCTATAATTCACCCCTCCACTTT. Translation: CASSVGSSYNSPLHF. Combining the CDR3 with reference TRBV2 and TRBJ1-6 gives the whole variable domain EPEVTQTPSHQVTQMGQEVILRCVPISNHLYFYWYRQILGQKVEFLVSFYNNEISEKSEIFDDQFSVERPDGSNFTLKIRSTKLEDSAMYFCASSVGSSYNSPLHFGNGTRLTVT.

This clonotype showed up many times. The genes are TRBV5-1 and TRBJ1-2; D is unresolved. Trimming removed 0 bases at V and 8 bases at J, with 17 bases between. The germline V gene encodes CDR1 SGHRS and CDR2 YFSETQ. This CDR3 has 15 residues. For the CDR3, the DNA is TGCGCCAGCAGCTTGGCTTTGGCTTCAGTTGACGGCTACACCTTC. It specifies CASSLALASVDGYTF.

This clonotype appeared a few times. V usage is TRBV9 and J usage is TRBJ2-5, with 7 bases matching TRBD1. Germline CDR1 is SGDLS and CDR2 is YYNGEE. The length of the CDR3 is 14 residues. After removal of 3 bases from V and 2 bases from J, the junction contained 4 bases not matched to a gene. The CDR3 nucleotides are TGTGCCAGCAGCGAAACGGGACAGCAAGAGACCCAGTACTTC. Protein: CASSETGQQETQYF.

The chain carries TRBV10-3 and TRBJ2-7; 7 bases fit TRBD1. V lost 7 bases and J lost 2; bases outside the gene matches: 5. The CDR3 has 13 amino acids. CDR1 ENHRY and CDR2 SYGVKD come from the germline V gene. The CDR3 coding sequence is TGTGCCATCACCAGAGACAGGGCCTACGAGCAGTACTTC. Residues: CAITRDRAYEQYF.

The chain uses TRBV11-2 and TRBJ2-3; TRBD2 matches 12 bases. This CDR3 comprises 16 residues. Per the germline V gene, CDR1 is SGHAT and CDR2 is FQNNGV. The J segment lost 2 bases and the V segment lost 6 bases, leaving 6 bases of the junction unmatched. The CDR3 sequence: CASSFGLAGNTDTQYF. CDR3 bases: TGTGCCAGCAGTTTTGGACTAGCGGGAAACACAGATACGCAGTATTTT.

V gene TRBV20-1 combines with J gene TRBJ2-7, with D possibly TRBD2 on 5 matching bases. The CDR3 is 14 residues long. Germline V gene lookup returns CDR1 DFQATT and CDR2 SNEGSKA (reference sequence). Trimming took 6 bases from V and 3 from J, leaving 18 bases between them. The CDR3 loop is CSAPLLGDIYEQYF. In DNA form, the CDR3 reads TGCAGTGCCCCATTATTGGGAGACATCTACGAGCAGTACTTC.

The chain carries TRBV29-1 and TRBJ2-3; D ambiguous. The CDR3 contains 12 residues. The ends were cut back, 4 bases at V and 10 bases at J, with 15 bases in the middle. Germline CDR1 SQVTM, CDR2 ANQGSEA. As DNA, the CDR3 is TGCAGCGTTGGGAACCGGGCTGAGGCGCAGTATTTT. The encoded protein is CSVGNRAEAQYF.

This chain links TRBV28 with TRBJ2-3; tentatively, D is TRBD1 (5 bases). Trimming cost V 4 bases and J 8 bases, with 10 bases left between them. Germline CDR1 reads MDHEN; CDR2 reads SYDVKM. CDR3 length equals 12 residues. The CDR3 is CASSSLQVTQYF. The CDR3 DNA reads as TGTGCCAGCAGTTCCTTACAGGTTACGCAGTATTTT.

The CDR3 sequence: CASSLAGSEDTQYF. DNA for the CDR3: TGCGCCAGCAGCTTGGCCGGGTCGGAAGATACGCAGTATTTT. The gene calls are TRBV5-1 and TRBJ2-3; D ambiguous. This CDR3 is 14 amino acids long. Germline V CDR1 and CDR2: SGHRS, YFSETQ. The V end was cut by 0 bases, the J end by 5 bases, with 10 bases between.

This clonotype was counted at least ten times. The rearrangement uses TRBV12-3 or TRBV12-4 and TRBJ2-5; D remains unclear. This CDR3 has 15 amino acids. V shed 6 bases and J shed 5 bases, with 19 bases lying between them. The CDR3 DNA sequence: TGTGCCAGCAGCGACAATCGGATCCTGGAGGAGACCCAGTACTTC. Amino acid sequence: CASSDNRILEETQYF.

V usage is TRBV9 and J usage is TRBJ1-5; D ambiguous. Per germline, CDR1 SGDLS and CDR2 YYNGEE. The CDR3 consists of 12 residues. Trimming left V 6 bases short and J 7 bases short, with 11 bases between. The CDR3, as DNA: TGTGCCAGCACCGGAATCGGGCAGCCCCAGCATTTT. It specifies CASTGIGQPQHF.